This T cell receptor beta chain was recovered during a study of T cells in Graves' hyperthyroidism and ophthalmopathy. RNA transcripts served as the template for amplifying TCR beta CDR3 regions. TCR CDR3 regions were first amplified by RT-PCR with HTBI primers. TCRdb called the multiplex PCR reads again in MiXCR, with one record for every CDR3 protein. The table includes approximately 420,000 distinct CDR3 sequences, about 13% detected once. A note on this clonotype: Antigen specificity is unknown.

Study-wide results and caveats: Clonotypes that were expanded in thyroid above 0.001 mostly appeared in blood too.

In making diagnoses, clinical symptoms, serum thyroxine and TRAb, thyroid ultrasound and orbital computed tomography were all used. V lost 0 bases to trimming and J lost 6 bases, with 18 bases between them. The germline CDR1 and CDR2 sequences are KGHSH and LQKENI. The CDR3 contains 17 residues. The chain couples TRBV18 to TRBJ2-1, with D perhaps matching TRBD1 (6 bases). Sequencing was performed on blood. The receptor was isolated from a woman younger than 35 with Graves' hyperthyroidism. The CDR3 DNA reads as TGTGCCAGCTCACCACCGAGGGGCAGGGGCGGGCCCAATGAGCAGTTCTTC. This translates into CASSPPRGRGGPNEQFF.